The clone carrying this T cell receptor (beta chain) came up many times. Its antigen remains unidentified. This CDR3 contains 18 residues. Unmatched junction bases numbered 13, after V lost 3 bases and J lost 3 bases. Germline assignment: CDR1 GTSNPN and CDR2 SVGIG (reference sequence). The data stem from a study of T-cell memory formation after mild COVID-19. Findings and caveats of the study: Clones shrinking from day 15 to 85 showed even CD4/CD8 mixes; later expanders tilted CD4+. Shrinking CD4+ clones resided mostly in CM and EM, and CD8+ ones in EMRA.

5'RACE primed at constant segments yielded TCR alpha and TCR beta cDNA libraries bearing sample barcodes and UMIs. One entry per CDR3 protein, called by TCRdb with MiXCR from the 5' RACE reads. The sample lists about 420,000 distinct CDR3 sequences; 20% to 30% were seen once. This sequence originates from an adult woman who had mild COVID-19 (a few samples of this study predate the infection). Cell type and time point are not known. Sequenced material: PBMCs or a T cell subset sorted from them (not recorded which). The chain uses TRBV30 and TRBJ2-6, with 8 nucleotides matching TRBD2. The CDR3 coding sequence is TGTGCCTGGAGCTACTCCCGGGGGGGCTCATATGGGGCCAACGTCCTGACTTTC. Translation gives CAWSYSRGGSYGANVLTF.